This is a list of T cell receptor beta chains from one sample in a study of OX40 agonist ivuxolimab in advanced cancers. Profiled with immunoSEQ multiplex PCR; TCRdb holds only in-frame clones, not every one. The sample has some 71,000 clones, about 83% seen once; the top ten hold around 0.78%. The starting material was CD4+ or CD8+ T cells sorted from blood, obtained in a trial of the OX40 agonist ivuxolimab. These receptors originate from an adult with an advanced solid tumor such as melanoma, head and neck, liver or kidney cancer. The CDR3 runs from the conserved cysteine through the conserved F or W. D genes are given only for firm matches. Clone size is shown for a subset of rows, as once, few, many or a class of expanded clone.

cdr3_nt: TGTGCCAGCAGCCCGAGGACAGGGGGTGCAGATACGCAGTATTTT
cdr3_aa: CASSPRTGGADTQYF
v_call: TRBV7-6
d_call: TRBD1
j_call: TRBJ2-3
clone_size: NA

cdr3_nt: TGTGCCAGCAGTTCCTGGTCCTCCGCCTACGAGCAGTACTTC
cdr3_aa: CASSSWSSAYEQYF
v_call: TRBV2
d_call: NA
j_call: TRBJ2-7
clone_size: NA

cdr3_nt: TGTGCCAGCAGCTTAGGCGGGGGGGAAGAAAAACTGTTTTTT
cdr3_aa: CASSLGGGEEKLFF
v_call: TRBV7-9
d_call: NA
j_call: TRBJ1-4
clone_size: NA

cdr3_nt: TGCAGTGCTAGACTCCCCTACGAGCAGTACTTC
cdr3_aa: CSARLPYEQYF
v_call: TRBV20-1
d_call: NA
j_call: TRBJ2-7
clone_size: NA

cdr3_nt: TGTGCCTGGGGGGGACTTTATAGCAATCAGCCCCAGCATTTT
cdr3_aa: CAWGGLYSNQPQHF
v_call: TRBV30
d_call: NA
j_call: TRBJ1-5
clone_size: NA

cdr3_nt: TGTGCCAGCACCCTTAGGGGGTTGGACTACAATGAGCAGTTCTTC
cdr3_aa: CASTLRGLDYNEQFF
v_call: TRBV28
d_call: NA
j_call: TRBJ2-1
clone_size: NA

cdr3_nt: TGTGCCAGCAGTCTGGGACTATACTATGGCTACACCTTC
cdr3_aa: CASSLGLYYGYTF
v_call: TRBV7-9
d_call: NA
j_call: TRBJ1-2
clone_size: NA

cdr3_nt: TGCGCCAGCAAAACAAGGGACAGGGTCACAGGAACAGCCTACGAGCAGTACTTC
cdr3_aa: CASKTRDRVTGTAYEQYF
v_call: TRBV23-1
d_call: TRBD1
j_call: TRBJ2-7
clone_size: NA

cdr3_nt: TGCAGCGTTGGACAGGGTAGCGGCGGGGAGCTGTTTTTT
cdr3_aa: CSVGQGSGGELFF
v_call: TRBV29-1
d_call: NA
j_call: TRBJ2-2
clone_size: NA

cdr3_nt: TGTGCCAGCAGCTTGGCGATCCCCGGGTCAGGGCAGTTCTTC
cdr3_aa: CASSLAIPGSGQFF
v_call: TRBV28
d_call: NA
j_call: TRBJ2-1
clone_size: NA

cdr3_nt: TGCAGCGTCCAGGACAGGGGGGGAATCGACACCGGGGAGCTGTTTTTT
cdr3_aa: CSVQDRGGIDTGELFF
v_call: TRBV29-1
d_call: TRBD1
j_call: TRBJ2-2
clone_size: NA

cdr3_nt: TGTGCCAGCAGCTTGAGACAGGATAGCTCCTACAATGAGCAGTTCTTC
cdr3_aa: CASSLRQDSSYNEQFF
v_call: TRBV11-2
d_call: NA
j_call: TRBJ2-1
clone_size: NA

cdr3_nt: TGTGCCAGCAGTGATCCGCGGGGTAACTATGGCTACACCTTC
cdr3_aa: CASSDPRGNYGYTF
v_call: TRBV25-1
d_call: NA
j_call: TRBJ1-2
clone_size: NA

cdr3_nt: TGTGCCAGTAGTATAAGAGGGAACCAGCCCCAGCATTTT
cdr3_aa: CASSIRGNQPQHF
v_call: TRBV19
d_call: NA
j_call: TRBJ1-5
clone_size: once

cdr3_nt: TGTGCCAGCAGCTTAGCATTGAATGGGGGTACGCAGTATTTT
cdr3_aa: CASSLALNGGTQYF
v_call: TRBV7-8
d_call: NA
j_call: TRBJ2-3
clone_size: NA

cdr3_nt: TGCAGCGTTGTAGACACCAACTATGGCTACACCTTC
cdr3_aa: CSVVDTNYGYTF
v_call: TRBV29-1
d_call: NA
j_call: TRBJ1-2
clone_size: NA

cdr3_nt: TGTGCCAGCGAAAAGATAGGGTACTACGAGCAGTACTTC
cdr3_aa: CASEKIGYYEQYF
v_call: TRBV6-6
d_call: NA
j_call: TRBJ2-7
clone_size: once

cdr3_nt: TGTGCTAGTGGTCCTGAGGGCACTGAAGCTTTCTTT
cdr3_aa: CASGPEGTEAFF
v_call: TRBV12-5
d_call: NA
j_call: TRBJ1-1
clone_size: NA

cdr3_nt: TGTGCCTTCCGGGGAACTAATGAAAAACTGTTTTTT
cdr3_aa: CAFRGTNEKLFF
v_call: TRBV30
d_call: NA
j_call: TRBJ1-4
clone_size: NA

cdr3_nt: TGTGCCAGCAGTTTACAGGGTTTGGGCAATCAGCCCCAGCATTTT
cdr3_aa: CASSLQGLGNQPQHF
v_call: TRBV27
d_call: NA
j_call: TRBJ1-5
clone_size: NA

cdr3_nt: TGTGCCAGCAGCTTAGGGCCCGGGACGTACGGAGAGGGGACCCAGTACTTC
cdr3_aa: CASSLGPGTYGEGTQYF
v_call: TRBV11-2
d_call: NA
j_call: TRBJ2-5
clone_size: NA

cdr3_nt: TGTGCCAGCAGTCTTAGGGGCCGAAGGGGGGGCTACACCTTC
cdr3_aa: CASSLRGRRGGYTF
v_call: TRBV28
d_call: NA
j_call: TRBJ1-2
clone_size: NA

cdr3_nt: TGTGCCAGTAGCGGGATCCCGGAAGCAGGGGCCAACGTCCTGACTTTC
cdr3_aa: CASSGIPEAGANVLTF
v_call: TRBV19
d_call: NA
j_call: TRBJ2-6
clone_size: NA

cdr3_nt: TGTGCCAGCAGCTTAGTGGGTGGACCGGACGAGCAGTACTTC
cdr3_aa: CASSLVGGPDEQYF
v_call: TRBV7-2
d_call: NA
j_call: TRBJ2-7
clone_size: once

cdr3_nt: TGTGCCAGCAGCTCTACCTGGGACCGCACCTACAATGAGCAGTTCTTC
cdr3_aa: CASSSTWDRTYNEQFF
v_call: TRBV11-3
d_call: NA
j_call: TRBJ2-1
clone_size: NA

cdr3_nt: TGTGCCAGCAGCCTAAACCCCCAGGGAAAAAATGAGCAGTTCTTC
cdr3_aa: CASSLNPQGKNEQFF
v_call: TRBV7-3
d_call: NA
j_call: TRBJ2-1
clone_size: NA

cdr3_nt: TGTGCCAGCAGCAAAGATAGACGGGACACTGAAGCTTTCTTT
cdr3_aa: CASSKDRRDTEAFF
v_call: TRBV9
d_call: NA
j_call: TRBJ1-1
clone_size: NA

cdr3_nt: TGTGCCAGCACCCTCACAGGGGCGTCAGGTGGCTACACCTTC
cdr3_aa: CASTLTGASGGYTF
v_call: TRBV27
d_call: TRBD1
j_call: TRBJ1-2
clone_size: NA

cdr3_nt: TGTGCCAGCAGCTCGACAGGGCAAAGCACAGATACGCAGTATTTT
cdr3_aa: CASSSTGQSTDTQYF
v_call: TRBV7-2
d_call: TRBD1
j_call: TRBJ2-3
clone_size: NA

cdr3_nt: TGCGCCAGCAGCTACGAACCCGGGACAAGACGATACGAGCAGTACTTC
cdr3_aa: CASSYEPGTRRYEQYF
v_call: TRBV5-1
d_call: NA
j_call: TRBJ2-7
clone_size: NA

cdr3_nt: TGTGCCAGCAGCTTGGGACTAGCGAGGACGGGGGAGACCCAGTACTTC
cdr3_aa: CASSLGLARTGETQYF
v_call: TRBV5-4
d_call: TRBD2
j_call: TRBJ2-5
clone_size: NA

cdr3_nt: TGTGCCAGCAGCCAATCAGGAACAGGGAAACTGACCCAGCATTTT
cdr3_aa: CASSQSGTGKLTQHF
v_call: TRBV16
d_call: NA
j_call: TRBJ1-5
clone_size: few

cdr3_nt: TGTGCCTGGACTGGGGGCCAATACAATCAGCCCCAGCATTTT
cdr3_aa: CAWTGGQYNQPQHF
v_call: TRBV30
d_call: NA
j_call: TRBJ1-5
clone_size: NA

cdr3_nt: TGTGCCAGCTCACCGGGGGCAGCCCCTCCAATCCACTATGGCTACACCTTC
cdr3_aa: CASSPGAAPPIHYGYTF
v_call: TRBV18
d_call: NA
j_call: TRBJ1-2
clone_size: NA

cdr3_nt: TGCGCCAGCAGTGAGACAGCCCTTTACAATGAGCAGTTCTTC
cdr3_aa: CASSETALYNEQFF
v_call: TRBV10-1
d_call: NA
j_call: TRBJ2-1
clone_size: NA

cdr3_nt: TGTGCCAGCAGCCTGGGGGAGGGAGCTTTCTTT
cdr3_aa: CASSLGEGAFF
v_call: TRBV7-8
d_call: NA
j_call: TRBJ1-1
clone_size: NA

cdr3_nt: TGTGCCACCAGCAGCGGGACTAGTTGGGGGCAAGAGACCCAGTACTTC
cdr3_aa: CATSSGTSWGQETQYF
v_call: TRBV15
d_call: TRBD2
j_call: TRBJ2-5
clone_size: NA

cdr3_nt: TGTGCCAGCAGCCCACGCCTTACACGGGGCGAGCAGTACTTC
cdr3_aa: CASSPRLTRGEQYF
v_call: TRBV27
d_call: NA
j_call: TRBJ2-7
clone_size: few

cdr3_nt: TGTGCCAGCAGCCCTAGCCGGGCCTCACAAGAGACCCAGTACTTC
cdr3_aa: CASSPSRASQETQYF
v_call: TRBV7-2
d_call: NA
j_call: TRBJ2-5
clone_size: NA

cdr3_nt: TGCGCCAGCAGCCAAGATTTAAGGGGGGCCGGAGGTAGGAATGAGCAGTTCTTC
cdr3_aa: CASSQDLRGAGGRNEQFF
v_call: TRBV4-1
d_call: NA
j_call: TRBJ2-1
clone_size: NA

cdr3_nt: TGTGCCAGCAGTGTTAGGGGGAGCGGCTACACCTTC
cdr3_aa: CASSVRGSGYTF
v_call: TRBV6-5
d_call: NA
j_call: TRBJ1-2
clone_size: NA

cdr3_nt: TGTGCCAGCAGCTTAGCCAGGAACACTGAAGCTTTCTTT
cdr3_aa: CASSLARNTEAFF
v_call: TRBV7-3
d_call: NA
j_call: TRBJ1-1
clone_size: NA

cdr3_nt: TGTGCCAGTAGTTGGGGTACAGGGGAACAAGAGACCCAGTACTTC
cdr3_aa: CASSWGTGEQETQYF
v_call: TRBV19
d_call: TRBD1
j_call: TRBJ2-5
clone_size: NA

cdr3_nt: TGCGCCAGCAGCTCCCGGGAGGGGGGCACTGAAGCTTTCTTT
cdr3_aa: CASSSREGGTEAFF
v_call: TRBV5-1
d_call: NA
j_call: TRBJ1-1
clone_size: NA

cdr3_nt: TGTGCCAGCAGTTTAGTAATAGGGTCTAGCGGGAGCTACGAGCAGTACTTC
cdr3_aa: CASSLVIGSSGSYEQYF
v_call: TRBV28
d_call: TRBD2
j_call: TRBJ2-7
clone_size: NA

cdr3_nt: TGTGCCAGCAGCTTACGAGATCGGCGCGGGACAGGGGTGAATGAGCAGTTCTTC
cdr3_aa: CASSLRDRRGTGVNEQFF
v_call: TRBV7-2
d_call: TRBD1
j_call: TRBJ2-1
clone_size: NA

cdr3_nt: TGTGCCAGCAGCTTAACGACGGGGATAGCTTTCTTT
cdr3_aa: CASSLTTGIAFF
v_call: TRBV7-3
d_call: NA
j_call: TRBJ1-1
clone_size: NA

cdr3_nt: TGCGCCAGCAGATGGACCAATGAGCAGTTCTTC
cdr3_aa: CASRWTNEQFF
v_call: TRBV5-1
d_call: NA
j_call: TRBJ2-1
clone_size: NA

cdr3_nt: TGTGCCAGCAGCGTATCGAGCGGGAGGGGGCTTAGCACAGATACGCAGTATTTT
cdr3_aa: CASSVSSGRGLSTDTQYF
v_call: TRBV9
d_call: TRBD2
j_call: TRBJ2-3
clone_size: NA

cdr3_nt: TGTGCCAGCAGGCCCGGGACCCAAGGGCTAGATACGCAGTATTTT
cdr3_aa: CASRPGTQGLDTQYF
v_call: TRBV7-2
d_call: NA
j_call: TRBJ2-3
clone_size: NA

cdr3_nt: TGTGCCAGCAGCTTCGGACAGGGCCCCGATAATTCACCCCTCCACTTT
cdr3_aa: CASSFGQGPDNSPLHF
v_call: TRBV7-9
d_call: TRBD1
j_call: TRBJ1-6
clone_size: NA